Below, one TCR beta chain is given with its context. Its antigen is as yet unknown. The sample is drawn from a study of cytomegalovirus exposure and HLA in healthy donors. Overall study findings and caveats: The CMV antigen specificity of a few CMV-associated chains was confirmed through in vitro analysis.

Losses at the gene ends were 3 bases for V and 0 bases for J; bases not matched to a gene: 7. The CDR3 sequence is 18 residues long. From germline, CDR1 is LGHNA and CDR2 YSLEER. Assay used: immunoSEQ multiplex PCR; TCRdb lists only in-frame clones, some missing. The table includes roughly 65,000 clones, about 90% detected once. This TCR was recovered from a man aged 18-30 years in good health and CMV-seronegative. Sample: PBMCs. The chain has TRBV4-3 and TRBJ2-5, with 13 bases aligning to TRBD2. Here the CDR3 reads CASSHGGTSGTYQETQYF. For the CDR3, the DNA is TGCGCCAGCAGCCATGGAGGGACTAGCGGGACGTACCAAGAGACCCAGTACTTC.